The rows below give T cell receptor beta chains drawn from one sample of a study of early T cells in non-severe SARS-CoV-2 infection. TCRdb redid the calling of the 5' RACE reads with MiXCR, one entry per CDR3 protein. Of some 81,000 distinct CDR3 sequences in the sample, 9% to 10% were seen once. The sequenced material came from whole blood. These receptors originate from an adult who was a healthcare worker with PCR-confirmed SARS-CoV-2 infection or an uninfected control (not recorded which). Both conserved end residues are part of each CDR3. D genes are given only for firm matches. Expanded clones are given a class, and other clones once, few, many or no size at all.

many,TRBJ2-5,NA,TRBV28,TGTGCCAGCAGTCGGACCCTCCCAGGGCGCCAAGAGACCCAGTACTTC,CASSRTLPGRQETQYF
NA,TRBJ2-3,TRBD2,TRBV10-2,TGCGCCAGCATCAAAGCGGGAAGGGCAGATACGCAGTATTTT,CASIKAGRADTQYF
many,TRBJ1-2,NA,TRBV2,TGTGCCAGCAGTGATTGGGGGCCTAACTATGGCTACACCTTC,CASSDWGPNYGYTF
NA,TRBJ1-6,TRBD1,TRBV27,TGTGCCAGCAGGGCGGGGACAGGGACCCTTAATTCACCCCTCCACTTT,CASRAGTGTLNSPLHF
many,TRBJ2-2,NA,TRBV9,TGTGCCAGCAGCGCTACACGAGGGGGGTCCACCGGGGAGCTGTTTTTT,CASSATRGGSTGELFF
few,TRBJ2-7,NA,TRBV20-1,TGCAGTGCTCCGGGAAGAGTGACAGCGAACTACGAGCAGTACTTC,CSAPGRVTANYEQYF
few,TRBJ2-7,NA,TRBV14,TGTGCCAGCAGCTCGCACCAGGGATCCGAGCAGTACTTC,CASSSHQGSEQYF
NA,TRBJ2-7,NA,TRBV20-1,TGCAGTGCTCCTCCGCTAGCGTCGGAGCAGTACTTC,CSAPPLASEQYF
many,TRBJ1-1,NA,TRBV29-1,TGCAGCGTTCATCAGGGCACTGAAGCTTTCTTT,CSVHQGTEAFF
many,TRBJ2-4,NA,TRBV20-1,TGCAGTGCTAGAGGGGGAGGGGGCCTGAAAAACATTCAGTACTTC,CSARGGGGLKNIQYF
few,TRBJ2-1,TRBD2,TRBV12-3/TRBV12-4,TGTGCCAGCACCCTTTCCCTAGCGGGAGCCAGCAATGAGCAGTTCTTC,CASTLSLAGASNEQFF